One and the same sample provided the 3 T cell receptor beta chains below, sequenced in a study of cytomegalovirus exposure and HLA in healthy donors. The PCR was carried out with 60 Vbeta primers and 13 Jbeta primers. Generated by immunoSEQ multiplex PCR, the TCRdb table keeps only in-frame clones and is missing some. Of under 250,000 clones detected, approximately 80% appear once; the ten largest clones hold roughly a tenth. What was sequenced was PBMCs. The receptors stem from a woman in her forties or fifties in good health and CMV-seropositive.

This chain uses TRBV7-8 with TRBJ2-5; 9 nucleotides line up with TRBD2. V was clipped by 5 bases and J by 3 bases; unmatched bases: 10. This CDR3 comprises 16 residues. In germline, CDR1 is SGHVS, CDR2 FQNEAQ. This CDR3 is CASSLRLAGFKETQYF. As DNA, the CDR3 is TGTGCCAGCAGCCTCCGGCTAGCGGGGTTTAAAGAGACCCAGTACTTC.

The V gene is TRBV4-3, the J gene TRBJ2-5, with 10 bases matching TRBD2. With V trimmed by 1 base and J by 5 bases, 4 bases remained unmatched. This CDR3 has 15 amino acids. Germline-derived CDR1 and CDR2 are LGHNA and YSLEER. DNA for the CDR3: TGCGCCAGCAGCCAAGTAGCGGGGGGCGCTGAGACCCAGTACTTC. It is translated as CASSQVAGGAETQYF.

This chain joins TRBV5-1 and TRBJ2-5; TRBD1 is a possible D gene (5 bases). The J call may be incorrect, as the DNA end agrees better with TRBJ2-7. Germline CDR1 and CDR2: SGHRS and YFSETQ. The CDR3 spans 15 residues. This CDR3 is CASSLGPGISYEQYF. The DNA for the CDR3 is TGCGCCAGCAGCTTGGGACCAGGGATCTCTTACGAGCAGTACTTC.